This T cell receptor beta chain was captured by sequencing in a study of blood T cell repertoires in COVID-19. Across the whole study: Some COVID-19 samples were acute and others convalescent; all came from the United States, Italy and Spain. In each case, the material was cDNA or gDNA derived from T cells, B-cell-depleted T cells, or PBMCs.

The germline V and J ends were trimmed by 2 bases and 4 bases, with 9 bases remaining between them. Germline V CDR1 and CDR2: GTSNPN, SVGIG (reference sequence). The CDR3 consists of 13 residues. Original processing methods: The assay estimated nucleated cells by amplifying reference gene primers. Using immunoSEQ multiplex PCR, the repertoire was profiled, and TCRdb retains in-frame clones only, with some absent. V and J calls and clone size are those listed in that table; D and trimming were worked out from the DNA. The top ten hold 7.5% to 8.5% of the sample, which has tens of thousands of clones, 70% to 85% seen once.

Sequencing used peripheral blood. The gene calls are TRBV30 and TRBJ1-3; D unclear. The TCR originated in a human donor in a cohort sampled during active COVID-19. CDR3 protein: CAWSHIQGNTIYF. In DNA, the CDR3 is TGTGCCTGGAGTCACATCCAAGGAAACACCATATATTTT.